These 20 T cell receptor beta chains were all obtained from the same sample, sequenced in a study of T cells in Graves' hyperthyroidism and ophthalmopathy. Amplification of TCR beta CDR3 regions was performed using RNA transcripts as template. During a first-round RT-PCR of the TCR CDR3, the HTBI primer set was used. TCRdb independently ran MiXCR on the multiplex PCR reads; one entry per CDR3 protein. The table records a few hundred thousand distinct CDR3 sequences, less than 20% of them present only once. Input material: blood. These receptors were taken from a woman in her twenties or thirties with Graves' hyperthyroidism.

This clonotype was found many times. The rearrangement joins TRBV29-1 to TRBJ2-7; D is possibly TRBD2 (6 bases). The CDR3 consists of 13 residues. Germline CDR1 and CDR2: SQVTM and ANQGSEA. Trimming shortened V by 3 bases and J by 7 bases, and 16 bases separated the two germline ends. CDR3: CSVDSGGLREQYF. CDR3 DNA: TGCAGCGTTGATTCCGGGGGTTTACGGGAGCAGTACTTC.

V is TRBV27 and J is TRBJ2-2; no reliable D call. Between the trimmed V and J ends, which lost 5 bases and 4 bases, there was a span of 5 bases. CDR3 size: 12 residues. Germline-derived CDR1 and CDR2 are MNHEY and SMNVEV (reference sequence). The CDR3 sequence is CASSPVTGELFF. The CDR3 coding sequence is TGTGCCAGCAGTCCCGTCACCGGGGAGCTGTTTTTT.

This clonotype was seen many times. The rearrangement uses TRBV20-1 and TRBJ2-5, with D possibly matching TRBD2 (6 bases). V was clipped by 0 bases and J by 5 bases, with 13 bases between them. This CDR3 contains 14 residues. CDR1 DFQATT and CDR2 SNEGSKA come from the germline V gene (reference sequence). The CDR3 DNA reads as TGCAGTGCTAGAGAATCGGTAGGAGGGGAGACCCAGTACTTC. This codes for CSARESVGGETQYF.

This clonotype was picked up many times. The chain uses TRBV11-2 and TRBJ1-1; TRBD1 might be the D (6 bases). CDR3 length: 15 amino acids. Germline-derived CDR1 and CDR2 are SGHAT and FQNNGV. V lost 4 bases and J lost 7, with 19 bases in between. The CDR3 is CASSSLSGGAVEAFF. CDR3 coding DNA: TGTGCCAGCAGCTCACTCAGCGGGGGGGCCGTTGAAGCTTTCTTT.

This clonotype was recorded at least ten times. One end of the junction varies from germline; a read error may be responsible. The rearrangement joins TRBV5-1 to TRBJ1-1; 7 nucleotides agree with TRBD1. CDR1 and CDR2 from the germline V gene are SGHRS and YFSETQ. The CDR3 extends over 14 amino acids. The CDR3 here is CASSLGGAYTEAFF. The CDR3 bases are TGTGCCAGCAGCTTAGGGGGCGCGTACACTGAAGCTTTCTTT. Combining the CDR3 with reference TRBV5-1 and TRBJ1-1 gives the whole variable domain KAGVTQTPRYLIKTRGQQVTLSCSPISGHRSVSWYQQTPGQGLQFLFEYFSETQRNKGNFPGRFSGRQFSNSRSEMNVSTLELGDSALYLCASSLGGAYTEAFFGQGTRLTVV.

There are a few counts of this clonotype. The chain couples TRBV28 to TRBJ1-5; tentative D call: TRBD1 (5 bases). Germline lookup yields CDR1 MDHEN and CDR2 SYDVKM. V lost 8 bases to trimming and J lost 0 bases, with 11 bases between them. The CDR3 has 14 residues. For the CDR3, the DNA is TGTGCCAGCTTTGGGGGATATAGCAATCAGCCCCAGCATTTT. Translation gives CASFGGYSNQPQHF.

Ten or more counts support this clonotype. The chain employs TRBV20-1 and TRBJ2-1; 10 bases line up with TRBD2. V lost 3 bases and J lost 4; bases outside the gene matches: 12. Germline V gene lookup returns CDR1 DFQATT and CDR2 SNEGSKA (reference sequence). The CDR3 runs to 17 residues. For the CDR3, the DNA is TGCAGTGCTAGTCCGACAGGCACTAGCGGGACGTACAATGAGCAGTTCTTC. As protein: CSASPTGTSGTYNEQFF.

The rearrangement links TRBV25-1 to TRBJ1-2; D is possibly TRBD1 (5 bases). The CDR3 runs to 13 residues. Germline CDR1 is MGHDK and CDR2 is SYGVNS. V was shortened by 4 bases and J by 4 bases, with 10 bases between the two germline ends. CDR3 sequence reads: CASSGPGGYGYTF. The CDR3 bases are TGTGCCAGCAGTGGACCGGGGGGCTATGGCTACACCTTC.

Comment on this clonotype: A much larger clone is a single base away; this may be a read error. V and J are TRBV30 and TRBJ1-2; unclear D gene. V gave up 1 base and J gave up 3 bases, with 6 bases separating them. This CDR3 is 12 amino acids long. Per germline, CDR1 GTSNPN and CDR2 SVGIG (reference sequence). CDR3 residues: CAWSGQDYGYTF. The DNA of the CDR3 is TGTGCCTGGAGTGGCCAGGACTATGGCTACACCTTC.

This rearrangement joins TRBV28 to TRBJ1-1; D not resolved. Germline lookup yields CDR1 MDHEN and CDR2 SYDVKM. Trimming removed 6 bases at V and 4 bases at J, with 15 bases between. The CDR3 spans 14 residues. The CDR3 nucleotides are TGTGCCAGCAGCCCCCCCACGTGGGGCACTGAAGCTTTCTTT. Residues: CASSPPTWGTEAFF.

This clonotype was counted at least ten times. The rearrangement joins TRBV12-3 or TRBV12-4 to TRBJ2-2; 9 bases map to TRBD1. V lost 4 bases and J lost 4; bases outside the gene matches: 4. The CDR3 totals 15 residues. The CDR3 protein is CASSSQQGATGELFF. The CDR3 DNA is TGTGCCAGCAGTTCCCAACAGGGGGCCACCGGGGAGCTGTTTTTT.

The CDR3 sequence: CASSVLGGEQFF. In DNA form, the CDR3 reads TGTGCCAGCAGCGTCCTAGGCGGTGAGCAGTTCTTC. The V and J genes are TRBV14 and TRBJ2-1, with D unclear. The CDR3 has 12 residues. Germline V CDR1 and CDR2: SGHDN, FVKESK. Trimming removed 5 bases at V and 9 bases at J, with 11 bases between.

This clonotype was observed at least ten times. The chain employs TRBV6-5 and TRBJ2-7, with D perhaps TRBD1 (6 bases). Germline lookup yields CDR1 MNHEY and CDR2 SVGAGI. This CDR3 region has 17 residues. The V end was cut by 0 bases, the J end by 0 bases, with 15 bases between. DNA for the CDR3: TGTGCCAGCAGTTACTCGTCTGGGGGCGCGAGCTCCTACGAGCAGTACTTC. This codes for CASSYSSGGASSYEQYF.

The rearrangement links TRBV12-3 or TRBV12-4 to TRBJ2-7; 7 bases are a match to TRBD2. The trim removed 10 bases at V and 3 bases at J, leaving 12 bases unmatched. The CDR3 is made up of 14 amino acids. CDR3 amino acids: CATGRLAENYEQYF. The CDR3 region has the DNA TGTGCCACCGGCAGGCTAGCGGAGAACTACGAGCAGTACTTC.

CDR3: CASSLSVDYTF. CDR3 sequence (DNA): TGTGCCAGCAGCTTATCTGTGGACTACACCTTC. The gene calls are TRBV7-9 and TRBJ1-2; D gene ambiguous. Germline V gene data show CDR1 as SEHNR and CDR2 as FQNEAQ (reference sequence). The ends were cut back, 2 bases at V and 10 bases at J, with 8 bases in the middle. This CDR3 is 11 amino acids long.

This clonotype has a count of ten or more. The V call is TRBV7-9, the J call TRBJ2-1; tentative D call: TRBD2 (5 bases). Germline CDR1 reads SEHNR; CDR2 reads FQNEAQ (reference sequence). This CDR3 is 14 amino acids long. Trimming pared 5 bases from V and 2 bases from J, leaving 10 bases between. DNA of the CDR3: TGTGCCAGCAGCCCTAGCTTTGCCTACAATGAGCAGTTCTTC. It codes for CASSPSFAYNEQFF.

This clonotype was recorded at least ten times. The genes are TRBV20-1 and TRBJ2-1, with TRBD2 identical over 7 bases. V was clipped by 5 bases and J by 8 bases; unmatched bases: 9. Germline V gene lookup returns CDR1 DFQATT and CDR2 SNEGSKA (reference sequence). This CDR3 comprises 13 residues. As DNA, the CDR3 is TGCAGTGCTTACCAAGGGACTACCGATGAGCAGTTCTTC. This sequence encodes CSAYQGTTDEQFF.

This clonotype was picked up many times. The rearrangement joins TRBV7-9 to TRBJ2-3; 9 bases align to TRBD2. The CDR3 loop spans 18 amino acids. Germline V lookup: CDR1 SEHNR, CDR2 FQNEAQ (reference sequence). After removal of 2 bases from V and 5 bases from J, the junction contained 14 bases not matched to a gene. The CDR3 here is CASSLSLAGRFIRDTQYF. CDR3 nucleotide sequence: TGTGCCAGCAGCTTAAGTCTAGCGGGAAGGTTTATAAGAGATACGCAGTATTTT.

A few counts support this clonotype. This chain links TRBV9 with TRBJ2-1; 9 bases match TRBD2. From germline, CDR1 is SGDLS and CDR2 YYNGEE. This CDR3 is built from 15 residues. V was pared by 3 bases and J by 8 bases, with 9 bases of the junction left unmatched. Here the CDR3 DNA reads TGTGCCAGCAGCGCCTTTAGCGGGAGCGTAGATGAGCAGTTCTTC. As protein: CASSAFSGSVDEQFF.

This chain uses TRBV27 with TRBJ1-1, with D possibly being TRBD1 (6 bases). Trimming removed 2 bases at V and 10 bases at J, with 20 bases between. The CDR3 covers 15 residues. The germline gives CDR1 MNHEY, CDR2 SMNVEV (reference sequence). The CDR3 is CASSLGPSQGVVAFF. In DNA, the CDR3 is TGTGCCAGCAGTTTAGGGCCCTCACAGGGAGTGGTAGCTTTCTTT.